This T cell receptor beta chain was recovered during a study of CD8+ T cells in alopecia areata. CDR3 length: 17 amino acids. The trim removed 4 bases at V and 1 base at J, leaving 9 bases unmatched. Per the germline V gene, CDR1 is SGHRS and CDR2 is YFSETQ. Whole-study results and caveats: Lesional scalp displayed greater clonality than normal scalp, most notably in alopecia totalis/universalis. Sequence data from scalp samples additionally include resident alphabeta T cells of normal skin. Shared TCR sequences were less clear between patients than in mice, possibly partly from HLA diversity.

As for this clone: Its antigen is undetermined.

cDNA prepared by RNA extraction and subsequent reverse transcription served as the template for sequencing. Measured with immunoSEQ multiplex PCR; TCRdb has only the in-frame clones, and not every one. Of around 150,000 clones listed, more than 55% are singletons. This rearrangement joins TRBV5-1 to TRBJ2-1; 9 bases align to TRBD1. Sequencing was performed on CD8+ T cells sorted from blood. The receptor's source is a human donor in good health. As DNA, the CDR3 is TGCGCCAGCAGCCGGGGGACAGGGCAGTGGTCCTACAATGAGCAGTTCTTC. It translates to CASSRGTGQWSYNEQFF.